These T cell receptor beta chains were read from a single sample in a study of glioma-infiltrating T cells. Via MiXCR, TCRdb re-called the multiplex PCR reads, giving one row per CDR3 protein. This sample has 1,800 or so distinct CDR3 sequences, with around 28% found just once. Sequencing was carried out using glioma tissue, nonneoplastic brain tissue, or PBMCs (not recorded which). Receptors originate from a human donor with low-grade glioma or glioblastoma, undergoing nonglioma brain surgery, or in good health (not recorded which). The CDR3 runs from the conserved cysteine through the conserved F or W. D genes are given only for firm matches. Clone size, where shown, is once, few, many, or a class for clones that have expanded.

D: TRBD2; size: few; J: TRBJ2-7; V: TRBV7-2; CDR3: CASSPRLAATYEQYF; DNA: TGTGCCAGCAGCCCGAGACTAGCGGCCACCTACGAGCAGTACTTC
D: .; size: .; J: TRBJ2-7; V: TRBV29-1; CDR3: CSVEGQGIHEQYF; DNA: TGCAGCGTTGAAGGGCAGGGGATCCACGAGCAGTACTTC
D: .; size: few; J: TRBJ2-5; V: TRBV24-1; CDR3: CATSEAGLQETQYF; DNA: TGTGCCACCAGTGAGGCAGGGCTACAAGAGACCCAGTACTTC
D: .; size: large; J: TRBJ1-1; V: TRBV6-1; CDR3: CASSVIRNTEAFF; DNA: TGTGCCAGCAGCGTAATTAGGAACACTGAAGCTTTCTTT
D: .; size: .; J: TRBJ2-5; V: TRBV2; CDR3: CASSLSLKETQYF; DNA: TGTGCCAGCAGTCTCTCATTGAAAGAGACCCAGTACTTC
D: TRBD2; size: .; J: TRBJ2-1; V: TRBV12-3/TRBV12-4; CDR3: CASRSATSGSYSEQFF; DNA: TGTGCCAGCAGATCCGCTACTAGCGGATCTTACAGTGAGCAGTTCTTC
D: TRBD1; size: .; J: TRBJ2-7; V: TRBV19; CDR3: CASSLRQGSYEQYF; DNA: TGTGCCAGTAGCCTAAGACAGGGAAGCTACGAGCAGTACTTC
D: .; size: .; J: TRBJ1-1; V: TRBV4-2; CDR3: CASSQHASETEAFF; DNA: TGTGCCAGCAGCCAACATGCGTCAGAGACTGAGGCTTTCTTT
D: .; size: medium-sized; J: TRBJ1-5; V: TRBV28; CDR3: CASSFSPLGNQPQHF; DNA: TGTGCCAGCAGTTTTTCCCCCCTGGGCAATCAGCCCCAGCATTTT
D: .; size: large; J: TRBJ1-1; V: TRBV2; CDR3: CASVSPLGAFF; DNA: TGTGCCAGCGTCTCCCCCTTGGGTGCTTTCTTT
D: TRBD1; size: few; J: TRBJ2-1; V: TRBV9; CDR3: CASSPTGDPSYNEQFF; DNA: TGTGCCAGCAGTCCTACAGGGGACCCGTCCTACAATGAGCAGTTCTTC
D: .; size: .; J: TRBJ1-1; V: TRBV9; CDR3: CASSVSLGVTEAFF; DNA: TGTGCCAGCAGCGTCAGCTTGGGTGTCACTGAAGCTTTCTTT
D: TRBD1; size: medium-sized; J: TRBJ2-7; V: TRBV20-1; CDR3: CSAPGQITYEQYF; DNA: TGCAGTGCCCCGGGACAGATAACCTACGAGCAGTACTTC
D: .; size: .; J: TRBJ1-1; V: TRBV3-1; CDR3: CASSSDIGNTEAFF; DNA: TGTGCCAGCAGCTCAGACATCGGAAACACTGAAGCTTTCTTT
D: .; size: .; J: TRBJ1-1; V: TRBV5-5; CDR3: CASSLAAGYMKTEAFF; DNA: TGTGCCAGCAGCTTGGCGGCAGGGTACATGAAAACTGAAGCTTTCTTT